This TCR beta chain originates from a study of human T cells and chemical hapten exposure. Study in general: Skin of the upper inner arm, roughly 2 cm by roughly 2 cm, received 2% DPC for sensitization.

Study results and limitations: A positive correlation with patch test score was shown by PT1 expanded TCR counts.

The CDR3 runs to 16 residues. The V gene end was trimmed by 5 bases and the J gene end by 0 bases; junction bases not matched to a gene: 5. Germline V gives CDR1 KGHSH, CDR2 LQKENI. For the library, individual cDNA molecules each received unique molecular identifiers. TCRdb re-derived calls from the RACE reads in MiXCR, one entry per CDR3 protein. The sample shows 340,000 or so distinct CDR3 sequences, 6% to 8.5% of them seen only once. Points on this clonotype: Its target is unknown.

The time point is: patch test 1, 2 weeks after DPC sensitization. Treatment in this sample: therapeutic diphenylcyclopropenone sensitization with weekly scalp DPC. This clonotype was obtained from a woman between 18 and 29 years old with alopecia areata. Some clones in this sample may be carry-over from other donors' samples. This chain links TRBV18 with TRBJ1-4, with 8 bases that match TRBD1. Sample: whole blood, taken in connection with sensitization to the hapten diphenylcyclopropenone (DPC). CDR3 nucleotide sequence: TGTGCCAGCTCATCCGGACAGGGCTCAACTAATGAAAAACTGTTTTTT. Protein: CASSSGQGSTNEKLFF. The variable domain in full, completed from reference TRBV18 and TRBJ1-4, reads NAGVMQNPRHLVRRRGQEARLRCSPMKGHSHVYWYRQLPEEGLKFMVYLQKENIIDESGMPKERFSAEFPKEGPSILRIQQVVRGDSAAYFCASSSGQGSTNEKLFFGSGTQLSVL.